One and the same sample provided the 3 T cell receptor beta chains below, sequenced in a study of cytomegalovirus exposure and HLA in healthy donors. The PCR made use of 60 Vbeta and 13 Jbeta primers. Assay: immunoSEQ multiplex PCR; the TCRdb copy retains only in-frame clones and omits some. The sample has 150,000 to 200,000 clones; approximately 80% are singletons. Sequencing was carried out using PBMCs. These receptors were collected from a male donor in good health and CMV-seropositive.

The chain is built from TRBV5-1 and TRBJ1-1; tentative D call: TRBD1 (6 bases). The V gene's germline CDR1 is SGHRS and CDR2 YFSETQ. With 7 bases removed from V and 0 bases from J, the gap between germline ends came to 13 bases. This CDR3 is 14 amino acids long. Written as DNA, the CDR3 is TGCGCCAGCCAAACAACAGGGATGAACACTGAAGCTTTCTTT. It codes for CASQTTGMNTEAFF.

The V gene is TRBV4-1, the J gene TRBJ1-5, with D uncertain. Germline V gene sequence: CDR1 MGHRA, CDR2 YSYEKL. The V and J ends lost 1 base and 6 bases respectively, with 7 bases between them. The CDR3 consists of 13 residues. As DNA, the CDR3 is TGCGCCAGCAGCCAAGGCGGGAGTCAGCCCCAGCATTTT. Translating gives CASSQGGSQPQHF.

About this clone itself: This same CDR3 is encoded by further DNA sequences in the sample. The chain carries TRBV6-1 and TRBJ2-7, with 14 bases fitting TRBD2. The V gene end was trimmed by 4 bases and the J gene end by 4 bases; junction bases not matched to a gene: 3. Germline loops: CDR1 MNHNS, CDR2 SASEGT. This CDR3 comprises 15 residues. In DNA form, the CDR3 reads TGTGCCAGCAGTGGAGGGACTAGCGGGAGTTACGAGCAGTACTTC. The encoded protein is CASSGGTSGSYEQYF.